This T cell receptor beta chain was recorded in a study of T cell clonality in common variable immunodeficiency. Findings and limits, study-wide: TCRbeta clonality was increased in CVID versus healthy controls.

Heparinized whole blood, about 5 to 8.5 ml, came from each donor. The table came from immunoSEQ multiplex PCR; TCRdb's copy has only in-frame clones and leaves some out. The table records 50,000 to 60,000 clones without singletons, the ten largest covering around 0.8%. Remarks on this clone: The antigen remains undetermined. At one end the junction does not follow the germline gene, possibly because of a read error. The read terminates 3 residues before the CDR3 end, so the remaining end is supplied by the germline J gene.

This CDR3 has 13 amino acids. Germline loops: CDR1 SEHNR, CDR2 FQNEAQ (reference sequence). The TCR sequence derives from a person between 18 and 69 years old in good health. The chain couples TRBV7-9 to TRBJ2-2; a possible D gene is TRBD2 (6 bases). The sample taken for sequencing was peripheral blood mononuclear cells. The CDR3 sequence: CSSSSRGTGELFF. The covered CDR3 bases are TGTTCCAGCAGCTCGCGGGGCACCGGGGAG.